This T cell receptor (beta chain) was recovered during a study of tumor-infiltrating lymphocytes in localized non-small cell lung cancer. Study background: From each patient, both tumor and uninvolved lung, non-adjacent to tumor, were sampled. Regarding the study as a whole: Technical variation could not be separated from intratumor heterogeneity here. No T-cell fraction difference was seen between IM1 and IM2 tumors. Available tissue quantity limited TCR sequencing to a patient subset.

Profiling relied on immunoSEQ multiplex PCR, and the TCRdb table lists in-frame clones only, not all of them. The data show 5,800 or so clones, around 66% seen once. As for this clone: Its antigen is currently unknown.

This CDR3 region has 12 residues. Trimming removed 5 bases at V and 5 bases at J, with 6 bases between. Germline CDR1 and CDR2: SEHNR and FQNEAQ (reference sequence). This TCR came from a human donor with non-small cell lung cancer. V usage is TRBV7-9 and J usage is TRBJ2-2; no clear D. The specimen sequenced was uninvolved lung tissue not adjacent to the tumor. The DNA for the CDR3 is TGTGCCAGCAGCCCCCCAACCGGGGAGCTGTTTTTT. Protein product: CASSPPTGELFF.